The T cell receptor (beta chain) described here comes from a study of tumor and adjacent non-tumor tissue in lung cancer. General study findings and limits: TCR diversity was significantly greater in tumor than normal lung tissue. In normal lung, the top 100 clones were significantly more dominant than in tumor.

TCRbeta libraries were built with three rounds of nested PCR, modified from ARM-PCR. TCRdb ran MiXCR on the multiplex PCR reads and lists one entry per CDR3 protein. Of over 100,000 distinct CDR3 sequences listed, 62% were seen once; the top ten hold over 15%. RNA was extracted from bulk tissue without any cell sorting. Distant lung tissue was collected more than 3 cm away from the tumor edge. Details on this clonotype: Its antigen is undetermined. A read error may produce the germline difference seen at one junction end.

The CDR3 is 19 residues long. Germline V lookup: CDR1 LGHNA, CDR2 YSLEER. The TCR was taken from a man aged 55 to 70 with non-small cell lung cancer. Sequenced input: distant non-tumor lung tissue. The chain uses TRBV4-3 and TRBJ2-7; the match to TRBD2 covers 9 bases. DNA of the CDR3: TGCGCCAGCGGCCAAGATCTAGCTAGCGGGATAGGGGGCTCCTACAAGCAGTACTTC. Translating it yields CASGQDLASGIGGSYKQYF.